This note documents a single T cell receptor beta chain sequence. Antigen unknown. This CDR3 is 19 amino acids long. With V trimmed by 2 bases and J by 4 bases, 18 bases remained unmatched. The data belong to a study of shared clonotypes between healthy human individuals. Study as a whole: Researchers assigned three CD4 naive, three CD4 memory, two CD8 naive and one CD8 memory plate to each donor.

The table came from immunoSEQ multiplex PCR; TCRdb's copy has only in-frame clones and leaves some out. The sample lists 2 million to 2.5 million clones; over 85% were seen once. The donor population consisted of healthy HIV-negative adults with no recent acute infections or vaccinations. Overall study findings and caveats: It was only blood that was sampled, and tissue repertoires likely differ. Rarefaction demonstrated incomplete sorted-subset sequencing despite large depth.

Sequenced material: naive CD4+ T cells from PBMCs. Subset indicated: CD45RA+ positively selected. This sequence originates from a man aged 18 to 30 in good health. Some clones in this sample may be carry-over from other donors' samples. This chain uses TRBV23-1 with TRBJ2-7; TRBD2 matches at 9 bases. TRBV23-1 is assigned to the ORF class and has an uncertain function. The CDR3 protein is CASSQPRPEISGSRYEQYF. As DNA, the CDR3 is TGCGCCAGCAGTCAACCGAGGCCGGAAATTAGCGGGAGTCGATACGAGCAGTACTTC.